The rows below give T cell receptor beta chains drawn from one sample of a study of T cell repertoires in ileal Crohn's disease. Assay used: immunoSEQ multiplex PCR; TCRdb lists only in-frame clones, some missing. Of tens of thousands of clones listed, about 88% are singletons. Specimen: ileal tissue. The receptors stem from an adult with Crohn's disease. Both conserved end residues are part of each CDR3. A D gene is named only where the DNA matches it firmly. Part of the rows lack a size; the others show once, few, many or a class for expanded clones.

cdr3_nt cdr3_aa j_call cdr3_length d_call clone_size v_call
TGTGCCAGCAGTCACCCGGGACACCACTATGGCTACACCTTC CASSHPGHHYGYTF TRBJ1-2 14 . . TRBV25-1
TGCGCCAGCAATCGGGCGGGAGGGCCGGAGGAGCAGTACTTC CASNRAGGPEEQYF TRBJ2-7 14 TRBD2 . TRBV5-1
TGTGCCAGCAGCTTAGCCGGCCAGGGTGGGGCTTTCTTT CASSLAGQGGAFF TRBJ1-1 13 . . TRBV11-2
TGTGCCAGCAGCCCAGACACAGGATGGGGCAATCAGCCCCAGCATTTT CASSPDTGWGNQPQHF TRBJ1-5 16 . . TRBV7-9
TGTGCCGTACTATCGGAGGCTTACAATGAGCAGTTCTTC CAVLSEAYNEQFF TRBJ2-1 13 . . TRBV6-6
TGTGCCAGCAGCTTAGCACTTCTTTGGAACACCATATATTTT CASSLALLWNTIYF TRBJ1-3 14 . once TRBV7-2
TGTGCCAGCAGTCCTACAGGGGTCAATCAGCCCCAGCATTTT CASSPTGVNQPQHF TRBJ1-5 14 TRBD1 . TRBV6-5
TGTGCCAGGGCGGGACAGGGTCTAAGCTACGAGCAGTACTTC CARAGQGLSYEQYF TRBJ2-7 14 TRBD1 . TRBV19
TGTGCCAGTAGTTGGGGGGACAGGGGGGTCCCTGGCTACACCTTC CASSWGDRGVPGYTF TRBJ1-2 15 TRBD1 once TRBV19
TGTGCCAGCAGCCCAGGGGACAGGGCCCCCGAGCAGTACTTC CASSPGDRAPEQYF TRBJ2-7 14 TRBD1 . TRBV9
TGTGCCAGCAGTGAATCCGGGACAGGTAATCAGCCCCAGCATTTT CASSESGTGNQPQHF TRBJ1-5 15 TRBD1 . TRBV6-1
TGTGCCAGCAGTTTAATGGGGAGGACATCGTATGGCTACACCTTC CASSLMGRTSYGYTF TRBJ1-2 15 . . TRBV28
TGTGCCAGTACCCCCCAAGGGACACAAAAGAAAACTGAAGCTTTCTTT CASTPQGTQKKTEAFF TRBJ1-1 16 . . TRBV19
TGTGCCAGTAGTATAGAACAGGTTGGCCAGCCCCAGCATTTT CASSIEQVGQPQHF TRBJ1-5 14 . . TRBV19
TGTGCCAGCAGTGGCGGAGGGTCCTATAATTCACCCCTCCACTTT CASSGGGSYNSPLHF TRBJ1-6 15 . . TRBV6-1
TGTGCCAGCAGCGATCGCGTTTTTCTCGAGCAGTACTTC CASSDRVFLEQYF TRBJ2-7 13 . . TRBV7-9
TGTGCCAGCACCACATGGGGGGGCACTGAAGCTTTCTTT CASTTWGGTEAFF TRBJ1-1 13 . few TRBV28